The 12 T cell receptor beta chains in this list originate from one sample, sequenced in a study of regulatory T cells in long-lasting Graves disease. Construction of TCR beta libraries relied on iRepertoire HTBI primers and on Arm-PCR targeting CDR3 regions. From the multiplex PCR reads, TCRdb called clonotypes with MiXCR, one entry per CDR3 protein. The sample includes about 320,000 distinct CDR3 sequences, about a sixth seen only once; the top ten take more than 35%. Time point reported: newly diagnosed GD, antithyroid drugs for less than 3 months. Construction of the TCR library relied on RNA isolated from PBMCs. The specimen comprised peripheral blood mononuclear cells (PBMCs), sampled at new diagnosis, from a patient treated with antithyroid drugs. These receptors came from a female donor with Graves disease.

This clonotype came up many times. The J gene is TRBJ2-3, the V gene TRBV13; TRBD1 agrees at 9 bases. Germline V lookup: CDR1 PRHDT, CDR2 FYEKMQ (reference sequence). The V gene end was trimmed by 4 bases and the J gene end by 4 bases; junction bases not matched to a gene: 12. The CDR3 sequence is 17 residues long. The CDR3 DNA reads TGTGCCAGCAGCTATACTCCGGGACAGGGCACCCCAGATACGCAGTATTTT. It encodes CASSYTPGQGTPDTQYF.

This clonotype was seen repeatedly, ten times or more. The J gene is TRBJ1-1, the V gene TRBV10-3; weak D call: TRBD1 (5 bases). This CDR3 contains 13 residues. CDR1 is ENHRY and CDR2 is SYGVKD in the germline V gene. Trimming took off 6 bases at V and 2 bases at J, with 10 bases between the two ends. The CDR3 region is CAIRTGHNTEAFF. The CDR3 DNA sequence: TGTGCCATCAGAACCGGACATAACACTGAAGCTTTCTTT.

This clonotype has more than one count but fewer than ten. The chain carries TRBV5-1 and TRBJ2-7, with 9 bases lining up with TRBD1. V shed 4 bases and J 3 bases; nucleotides not matched to a gene: 11. Germline V gene data show CDR1 as SGHRS and CDR2 as YFSETQ. This CDR3 comprises 16 residues. In nucleotides, the CDR3 is TGCGCCAGCAGCCCAGGAGGTCCGGGACAGGGCTACGAGCAGTACTTC. Its translation is CASSPGGPGQGYEQYF.

This sequence joins TRBV9 and TRBJ2-1; no clear D gene. The CDR3 length is 14 residues. Germline V lookup: CDR1 SGDLS, CDR2 YYNGEE. V lost 0 bases, J lost 8 bases, and 12 bases lay in between. The CDR3 DNA reads TGTGCCAGCAGCGTAGCTCCGGAACCCGATGAGCAGTTCTTC. This translates into CASSVAPEPDEQFF.

This clonotype has ten or more counts. V is TRBV28 and J is TRBJ2-3; D is ambiguous. Germline values: CDR1 MDHEN, CDR2 SYDVKM. CDR3 size: 15 residues. Trimming pared 7 bases from V and 4 bases from J, leaving 18 bases between. The CDR3 here is CASMTWRGFADTQYF. The DNA for the CDR3 is TGTGCCAGCATGACTTGGCGAGGATTTGCAGATACGCAGTATTTT.

This clonotype was recorded a few times. The chain couples TRBV19 to TRBJ2-7, with a tentative D call TRBD2 (5 bases). The CDR3 sequence is 14 residues long. The V gene lost 5 bases and the J gene lost 0 bases, with 11 bases spanning the gap. Germline V gives CDR1 LNHDA, CDR2 SQIVND (reference sequence). The chain's CDR3 is CASSGSVSSYEQYF. CDR3 nucleotides: TGTGCCAGTAGTGGTAGCGTGAGCTCCTACGAGCAGTACTTC.

This clonotype appeared many times. The chain couples TRBV7-2 to TRBJ2-2; D is perhaps TRBD1 or TRBD2 (6 bases each). Germline assignment: CDR1 SGHTA and CDR2 FQGNSA. Trimming took 4 bases from V and 5 from J, leaving 8 bases between them. The CDR3 extends over 13 amino acids. CDR3 DNA: TGTGCCAGCAGCTGGAGGGGGACCGGGGAGCTGTTTTTT. It encodes CASSWRGTGELFF.

This clonotype has a count of ten or more. The gene calls are TRBV7-9 and TRBJ1-2; unclear D gene. The CDR3 sequence is 14 residues long. V was trimmed by 5 bases and J by 4 bases, leaving 14 bases between them. Germline assignment: CDR1 SEHNR and CDR2 FQNEAQ (reference sequence). The CDR3, as DNA: TGTGCCAGCAGCCCTGGCAGCGCGTTCTATGGCTACACCTTC. Protein: CASSPGSAFYGYTF.

This clonotype was seen ten or more times. The chain joins TRBV20-1 to TRBJ2-1; weak D call: TRBD2 (5 bases). The CDR3 covers 17 residues. V dropped 3 bases and J dropped 0 bases, with 18 bases sitting between them. Germline V gene lookup returns CDR1 DFQATT and CDR2 SNEGSKA (reference sequence). Written as DNA, the CDR3 is TGCAGTGCTAGCCCCCTCCCCGGGGAAAGCTCCTACAATGAGCAGTTCTTC. The encoded protein is CSASPLPGESSYNEQFF.

The V gene is TRBV7-2, the J gene TRBJ2-7; TRBD1 aligns across 8 bases. Losses at the gene ends were 1 base for V and 2 bases for J; bases not matched to a gene: 7. CDR3 length: 16 amino acids. Germline CDR1 reads SGHTA; CDR2 reads FQGNSA. The CDR3 DNA sequence: TGTGCCAGCAGCTTAGAAGGGTCAGGGGGCCCCTACGAGCAGTACTTC. Translated: CASSLEGSGGPYEQYF.

This clonotype was observed many times. The chain carries TRBV5-6 and TRBJ2-7; 7 nucleotides agree with TRBD2. Looked up from germline, CDR1 is SGHDT and CDR2 is YYEEEE. The V gene end was trimmed by 3 bases and the J gene end by 5 bases; junction bases not matched to a gene: 14. The CDR3 contains 16 residues. In nucleotides, the CDR3 is TGTGCCAGCAGCTGGGGGTTGGGCGGGAGCATCAACGAGCAGTACTTC. Encoded protein: CASSWGLGGSINEQYF.

The chain joins TRBV19 to TRBJ2-7, with D perhaps assigned TRBD1 or TRBD2 (5 bases each). The V gene's germline CDR1 is LNHDA and CDR2 SQIVND (reference sequence). The V end lost 6 bases, the J end lost 7 bases, and 19 bases lay between the germline ends. The CDR3 totals 14 residues. This chain's CDR3 is CASRPGRSLVEQYF. CDR3 nucleotides: TGTGCCAGTAGGCCGGGACGGAGCCTAGTAGAGCAGTACTTC.